This T cell receptor (beta chain) comes out of a study of response to subunit inactivated influenza vaccine. Study findings and constraints: There was a suggestion from the authors that each seasonal influenza vaccination recruits few new T cells.

CDR1 is SGHTA, CDR2 FQGNSA, per germline. This CDR3 region has 15 residues. Deletions cut 2 bases from V and 7 bases from J, with 14 bases between. This clonotype has only a few counts. The antigen is not known. TCRdb reprocessed the RT-PCR reads with MiXCR, giving one entry per CDR3 protein. The data contain over 750,000 distinct CDR3 sequences, 21% of them singletons. The TCR originated in a man over 45 who received an inactivated influenza vaccine. The V gene is TRBV7-2, the J gene TRBJ2-2, with D possibly being TRBD2 (6 bases). This specimen consisted of PBMCs from blood, obtained around 5 days after vaccination. The CDR3 coding sequence is TGTGCCAGCAGCTTATGGGACTCACGACTCGGGGAGCTGTTTTTT. Its translation: CASSLWDSRLGELFF.